A selection of T cell receptor beta chains follows, all from one sample in a study of EBV T-cell therapy then PD-1 blockade in nasopharyngeal carcinoma. Data came from immunoSEQ multiplex PCR; TCRdb stores just in-frame clones and leaves some out. The sample comprises 20,000 or so clones, 65% to 85% of which are singletons, and around 24% rests with the top ten. No antigen is known for these receptors. The sequencing used CD8+ T cells from blood, collected at day -245 from a patient whose treatment included autologous EBV-specific T cells and nivolumab. The receptors were gathered from a man aged 35 to 55 with nasopharyngeal carcinoma. Both conserved end residues are trimmed from each CDR3.

TRBJ1-5 TRBV7-9 ASSPDGSNQPQH
TRBJ2-1 TRBV6-2/TRBV6-3 ASSLDPAGANEQF
TRBJ2-1 TRBV19 ASSIWRGTPNEQF
TRBJ1-5 TRBV6-2/TRBV6-3 ASSYTAGNQPQH
TRBJ1-1 TRBV6-2/TRBV6-3 ASSYRLENTEAF
TRBJ2-7 TRBV11-2 ASSLDRVFGNEQY
TRBJ2-2 TRBV6-2/TRBV6-3 ASSYSEWGQGAPGELF
TRBJ1-4 TRBV4-1 ASSQGGSSNEKLF
TRBJ2-2 TRBV6-4 ASSGIVTGELF
TRBJ1-4 TRBV7-9 ASSTLPGQGVNEKLF
TRBJ2-1 TRBV13 ASSLGQDYNEQF
TRBJ2-6 TRBV2 ASSGPAASGANVLT
TRBJ2-2 TRBV7-7 ASSLALSAQGATGELF